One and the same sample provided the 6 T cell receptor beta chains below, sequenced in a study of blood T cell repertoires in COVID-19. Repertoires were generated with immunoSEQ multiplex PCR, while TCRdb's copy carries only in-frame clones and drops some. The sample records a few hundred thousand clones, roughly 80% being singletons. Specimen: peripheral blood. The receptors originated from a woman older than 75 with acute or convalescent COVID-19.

The CDR3 DNA follows: TGTGCCAGCAGCTTAGGACAGGGTATGACTGAAGCTTTCTTT. Its protein is CASSLGQGMTEAFF. The chain is built from TRBV11-2 and TRBJ1-1; 7 nucleotides align to TRBD1. The germline CDR1 and CDR2 sequences are SGHAT and FQNNGV. There are 14 residues in the CDR3. V was pared by 1 base and J by 5 bases, with 4 bases of the junction left unmatched. The full variable domain, completed using reference TRBV11-2 and TRBJ1-1, is EAGVAQSPRYKIIEKRQSVAFWCNPISGHATLYWYQQILGQGPKLLIQFQNNGVVDDSQLPKDRFSAERLKGVDSTLKIQPAKLEDSAVYLCASSLGQGMTEAFFGQGTRLTVV.

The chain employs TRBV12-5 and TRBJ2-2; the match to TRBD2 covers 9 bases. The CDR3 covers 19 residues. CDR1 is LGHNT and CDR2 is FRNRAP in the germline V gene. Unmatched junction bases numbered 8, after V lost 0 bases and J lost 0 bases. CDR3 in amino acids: CASGLVRIAGASNTGELFF. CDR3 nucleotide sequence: TGTGCTAGTGGTTTGGTAAGGATAGCGGGGGCCTCGAACACCGGGGAGCTGTTTTTT.

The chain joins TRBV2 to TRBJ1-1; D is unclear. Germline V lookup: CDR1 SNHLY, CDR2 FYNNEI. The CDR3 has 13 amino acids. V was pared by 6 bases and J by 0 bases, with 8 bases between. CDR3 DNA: TGTGCCAGCAGGGGAGCTATGAACACTGAAGCTTTCTTT. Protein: CASRGAMNTEAFF.

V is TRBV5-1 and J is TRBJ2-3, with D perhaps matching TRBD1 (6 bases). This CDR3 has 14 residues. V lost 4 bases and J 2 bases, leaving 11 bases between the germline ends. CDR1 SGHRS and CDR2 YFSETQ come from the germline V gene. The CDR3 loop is CASSEQGITDTQYF. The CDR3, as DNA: TGCGCCAGCAGCGAACAGGGTATCACAGATACGCAGTATTTT.

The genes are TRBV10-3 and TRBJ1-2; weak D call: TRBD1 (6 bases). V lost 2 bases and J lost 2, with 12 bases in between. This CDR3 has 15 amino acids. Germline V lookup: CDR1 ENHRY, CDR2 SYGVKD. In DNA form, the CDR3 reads TGTGCCATCAGTGAGGTCGCTCAGGGGAACTATGGCTACACCTTC. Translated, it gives CAISEVAQGNYGYTF.

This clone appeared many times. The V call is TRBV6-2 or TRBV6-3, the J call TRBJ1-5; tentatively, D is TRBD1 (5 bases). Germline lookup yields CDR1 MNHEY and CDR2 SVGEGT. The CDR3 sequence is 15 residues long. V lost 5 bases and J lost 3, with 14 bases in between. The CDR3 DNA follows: TGTGCCAGCAGTCGGTCCGGAGGGACCAATCAGCCCCAGCATTTT. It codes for CASSRSGGTNQPQHF.